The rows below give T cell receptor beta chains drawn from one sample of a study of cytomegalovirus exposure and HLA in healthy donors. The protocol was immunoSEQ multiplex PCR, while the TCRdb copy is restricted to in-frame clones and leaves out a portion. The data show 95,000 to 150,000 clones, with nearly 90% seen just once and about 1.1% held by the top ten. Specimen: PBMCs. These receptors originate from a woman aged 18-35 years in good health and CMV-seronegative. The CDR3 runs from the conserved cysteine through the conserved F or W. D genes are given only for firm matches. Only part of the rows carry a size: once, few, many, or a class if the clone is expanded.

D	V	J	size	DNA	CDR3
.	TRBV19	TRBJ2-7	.	TGTGCCAGTAGCGGGACATTACGAGAGCAGTACTTC	CASSGTLREQYF
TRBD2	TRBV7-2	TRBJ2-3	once	TGTGCCAGCAGCTCCGGACTAGTTGTAACAGATACGCAGTATTTT	CASSSGLVVTDTQYF
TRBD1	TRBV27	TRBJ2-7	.	TGTGCCAGCAGTCCTACCCCCTCATCTCAGGGGGACGAGCAGTACTTC	CASSPTPSSQGDEQYF
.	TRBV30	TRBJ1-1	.	TGTGCCTGGAGTGTAACCGGGTCCGGCACTGAAGCTTTCTTT	CAWSVTGSGTEAFF
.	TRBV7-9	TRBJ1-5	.	TGTGCCAGCAGCCCCCGGGAGGGTCAGCCCCAGCATTTT	CASSPREGQPQHF
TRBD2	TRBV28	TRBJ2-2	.	TGTGCCAGCACCCAACGGCGGGAGGACAGCGGGGAGCTGTTTTTT	CASTQRREDSGELFF
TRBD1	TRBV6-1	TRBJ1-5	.	TGTGCCAGCAGAGGTACAGGGGATAGCAATCAGCCCCAGCATTTT	CASRGTGDSNQPQHF
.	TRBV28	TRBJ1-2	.	TGTGCCAGCAGCGCAGGGCAGGGCTATGGCTACACCTTC	CASSAGQGYGYTF
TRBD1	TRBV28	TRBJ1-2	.	TGTGCCAGCAGTCGAGGGGGCAGCGGCTACACCTTC	CASSRGGSGYTF
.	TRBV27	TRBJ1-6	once	TGTGCCAGCATGCAGGGGAGCTCCTATAATTCACCCCTCCACTTT	CASMQGSSYNSPLHF
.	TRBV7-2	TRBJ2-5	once	TGTGCCAGCAGCTTAAAAGGGGAAATGGCCCAAGAGACCCAGTACTTC	CASSLKGEMAQETQYF
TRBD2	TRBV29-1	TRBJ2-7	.	TGCAGCGTTGAATTGGGGGGTGTTGGGCGGGAGCGTCCCTACGAGCAGTACTTC	CSVELGGVGRERPYEQYF
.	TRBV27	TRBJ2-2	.	TGTGCCAGCACCTCGGACAGGAACACCGGGGAGCTGTTTTTT	CASTSDRNTGELFF
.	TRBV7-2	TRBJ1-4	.	TGTGCCAGCAACTCCCAAGCAACTAATGAAAAACTGTTTTTT	CASNSQATNEKLFF
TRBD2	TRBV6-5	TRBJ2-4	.	TGTGCCAGCAGTTACTCGACTAGCGGGAGGACCATTCAGTACTTC	CASSYSTSGRTIQYF
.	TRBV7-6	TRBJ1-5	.	TGTGCCAGCAGCCCACAAGCGGGGGGCGCCGATCAGCCCCAGCATTTT	CASSPQAGGADQPQHF
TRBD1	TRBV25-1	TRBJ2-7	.	TGTGCCAGCAGTGAAATGGGGACAGCAAGCTCCTACGAGCAGTACTTC	CASSEMGTASSYEQYF
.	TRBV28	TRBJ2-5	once	TGTGCCAGCAGGTCCTCACAGGGATGGTATACAGAGACCCAGTACTTC	CASRSSQGWYTETQYF
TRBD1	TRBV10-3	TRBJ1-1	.	TGTGCCATCAGCGTAGGACAGGGAGGTGAAGCTTTCTTT	CAISVGQGGEAFF
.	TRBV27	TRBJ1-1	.	TGTGCCAGCAGTTTATACAGGAACACTGAAGCTTTCTTT	CASSLYRNTEAFF
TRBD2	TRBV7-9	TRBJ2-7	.	TGTGCCAGCAGCCAACTAGCGGGGGAAGAGCAGTACTTC	CASSQLAGEEQYF
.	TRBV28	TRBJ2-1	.	TGTGCCAGCAGTTTACTTGACGGGACCTACAATGAGCAGTTCTTC	CASSLLDGTYNEQFF
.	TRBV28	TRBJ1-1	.	TGTGCCAGCAGTAATATTGGGCGGGGGGTAAACACTGAAGCTTTCTTT	CASSNIGRGVNTEAFF
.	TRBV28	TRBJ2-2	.	TGTGCCAGCAGTCCCCTCTCTCTCGGCACCGGGGAGCTGTTTTTT	CASSPLSLGTGELFF
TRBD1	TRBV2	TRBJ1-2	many	TGTGCCAGCAGAGAGAGAGGGACAGGGACCTATGGCTACACCTTC	CASRERGTGTYGYTF
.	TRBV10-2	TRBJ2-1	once	TGCGCCAGCAGTGAGTCGCAAGGTCTAGCGACCTACAATGAGCAGTTCTTC	CASSESQGLATYNEQFF
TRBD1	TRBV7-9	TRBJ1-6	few	TGTGCCAGCAGGCCGGGACAGGGGAATTCACCCCTCCACTTT	CASRPGQGNSPLHF
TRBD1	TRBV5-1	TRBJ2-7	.	TGCGCCAGCAGCCTGGGGTGGGACAGGCCTTCGTTTGAGCAGTACTTC	CASSLGWDRPSFEQYF
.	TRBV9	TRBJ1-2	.	TGTGCCAGCAGCGTAGGAGGGCTGAATGGCTACACCTTC	CASSVGGLNGYTF
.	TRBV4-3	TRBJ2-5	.	TGCGCCAGCAGCCAAGATTGGTATGGGGGGGCCGAGACCCAGTACTTC	CASSQDWYGGAETQYF
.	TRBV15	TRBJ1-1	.	TGTGCCACCAGCAGAACGAGGGAATCCGAACTGTCTTTCTTT	CATSRTRESELSFF
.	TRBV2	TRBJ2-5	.	TGTGCCAGCAGTGCAGGGAGGACCCAAGAGACCCAGTACTTC	CASSAGRTQETQYF
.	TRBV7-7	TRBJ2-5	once	TGTGCCAGCAGCCTTGGGGGAGGGGGAGTAAAAGAGACCCAGTACTTC	CASSLGGGGVKETQYF
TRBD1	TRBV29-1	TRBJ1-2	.	TGCAGCGCTCCCTCGGACAGGGCCAAGGGGGGCTACACCTTC	CSAPSDRAKGGYTF
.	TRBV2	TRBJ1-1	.	TGTGCCAGCACCCACCCCTCGCGAGGTCCACCTGAAGCTTTCTTT	CASTHPSRGPPEAFF
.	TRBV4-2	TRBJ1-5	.	TGTGCCAGCAGCCAAGATGGGCGGGAACACCAGCCCCAGCATTTT	CASSQDGREHQPQHF
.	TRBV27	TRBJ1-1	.	TGTGCCAGCAGTTTTGGCAGGGCCCTCGACACTGAAGCTTTCTTT	CASSFGRALDTEAFF
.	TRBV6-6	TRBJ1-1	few	TGTGCCAGCAGTAACAGGGTGACTGAAGCTTTCTTT	CASSNRVTEAFF
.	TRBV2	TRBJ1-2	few	TGTGCCAGCAGTGAGGGGCCAGGGAACTATGGCTACACCTTC	CASSEGPGNYGYTF
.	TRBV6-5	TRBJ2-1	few	TGTGCCAGCAGCCACGGGATGTACGAGCAGTTCTTC	CASSHGMYEQFF
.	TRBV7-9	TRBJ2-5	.	TGTGCCAGCAGCCCCTCAGAGACCCAGTACTTC	CASSPSETQYF
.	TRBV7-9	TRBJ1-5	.	TGTGCCAGCAGCCCAGACAATCAGCCCCAGCATTTT	CASSPDNQPQHF
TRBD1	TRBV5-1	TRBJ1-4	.	TGCGCCAGCAGCCCACAGGGGGCACAGGAAAAACTGTTTTTT	CASSPQGAQEKLFF
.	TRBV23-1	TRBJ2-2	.	TGCGCCAGCACTCGACTAGTACTGTTTTTT	CASTRLVLFF
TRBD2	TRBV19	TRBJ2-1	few	TGTGCCAGTAGCCTAGCGGGGGTCGGGGAGCAGTTCTTC	CASSLAGVGEQFF
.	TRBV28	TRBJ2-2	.	TGTGCCAGCAGTTTAAATCCCCTAGGGGGCGGGGAGCTGTTTTTT	CASSLNPLGGGELFF
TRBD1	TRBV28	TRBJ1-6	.	TGTGCCAGCAGTCCTGGGACAGGGTTAAATTCACCCCTCCACTTT	CASSPGTGLNSPLHF
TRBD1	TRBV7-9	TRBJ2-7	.	TGTGCCAGCAGCGCGTCGGGACAGGGTTCCGGCCTCACTAGTTACGAGCAGTACTTC	CASSASGQGSGLTSYEQYF
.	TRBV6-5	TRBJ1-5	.	TGTGCCAGCAGTTACTCGACTCAGGGAAATCAGCCCCAGCATTTT	CASSYSTQGNQPQHF
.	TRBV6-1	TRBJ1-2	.	TGTGCCAGCAGTGATGGAGCTTATGGCTACACCTTC	CASSDGAYGYTF
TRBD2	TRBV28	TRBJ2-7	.	TGTGCCAGCAGTCCGGGACTAGGAGAGTACGAGCAGTACTTC	CASSPGLGEYEQYF